In this sample, the clone carrying this TCR beta chain turned up many times. The target antigen is unknown. The data stem from a study of T cells in Graves' hyperthyroidism and ophthalmopathy. Study conclusions and caveats: Ophthalmopathy was model-predicted a median around seven months pre-onset.

J gave up 1 base and V 2 bases, and 2 bases lay outside the gene matches. CDR1 is SQVTM and CDR2 is ANQGSEA in the germline V gene. The CDR3 has 15 residues. Amplification targeted TCR beta CDR3 regions from RNA transcripts. The primer set for the first-round RT-PCR of the TCR CDR3 was HTBI. TCRdb ran MiXCR on the multiplex PCR reads and lists one entry per CDR3 protein. The sample consists of 500,000 to 800,000 distinct CDR3 sequences, less than 45% of them appearing once. Lactation, pregnancy, other autoimmune disease or uncontrolled infection led to exclusion of patients. Diagnosis relied on clinical symptoms, serum thyroxine and TRAb, thyroid ultrasound and orbital computed tomography.

The receptor comes from an adult man with Graves' disease, either hyperthyroidism or ophthalmopathy (not recorded which). The V gene is TRBV29-1, the J gene TRBJ2-2; 9 bases match TRBD2. Specimen: peripheral blood or thyroid tissue (not recorded which). CDR3 in DNA: TGCAGCGTTGAACTAGCGGGACTGAACACCGGGGAGCTGTTTTTT. It codes for CSVELAGLNTGELFF.